A single sample is the source of the 31 T cell receptor beta chains below, sequenced in a study of T cells after yellow fever vaccination. From the 5' RACE reads, TCRdb called clonotypes with MiXCR, one entry per CDR3 protein. The sample has about 130,000 distinct CDR3 sequences; about 7% are singletons. The material sequenced was CD4+ T cells sorted from PBMCs, taken approximately 11 days after the first yellow fever vaccination. These receptors all come from a man aged 18 to 35 who received the YFV17D yellow fever vaccine.

The chain combines TRBV7-2 with TRBJ1-2; perhaps TRBD1 as D (6 bases). The germline gives CDR1 SGHTA, CDR2 FQGNSA. The CDR3 is 17 amino acids. The V gene lost 5 bases and the J gene lost 7 bases, with 26 bases spanning the gap. CDR3 nucleotides: TGTGCCAGCAGCCCCGTAGCCCCCGATACAGGGCCGGGTGGCTACACCTTC. Translated, it gives CASSPVAPDTGPGGYTF.

There are a few counts of this clonotype. A read error is possible here, since a much larger clone lies one base away. The rearrangement joins TRBV27 to TRBJ2-1; TRBD1 agrees at 9 bases. CDR1 and CDR2 from the germline V gene are MNHEY and SMNVEV (reference sequence). The ends lost 7 bases at V and 8 bases at J; junction bases unmatched: 12. The CDR3 spans 15 residues. The CDR3 reads CASTLDWTGVDEQFF. The CDR3 DNA reads as TGTGCCAGCACCCTGGACTGGACAGGGGTAGATGAGCAGTTCTTC.

The V gene is TRBV11-1, the J gene TRBJ1-5; D gene ambiguous. CDR1 SGHAT and CDR2 FQDESV come from the germline V gene (reference sequence). CDR3 size: 18 residues. V was shortened by 0 bases and J by 0 bases, with 15 bases between the two germline ends. This CDR3 is CASSLAAGEFGSNQPQHF. In DNA, the CDR3 is TGTGCCAGCAGCTTAGCGGCCGGGGAGTTCGGTAGCAATCAGCCCCAGCATTTT.

The V call is TRBV7-2, the J call TRBJ2-3; 8 nucleotides agree with TRBD2. Germline V gene lookup returns CDR1 SGHTA and CDR2 FQGNSA. V shed 2 bases, J shed 2 bases, and the junction held 6 bases outside the gene matches. This CDR3 has 16 amino acids. The chain's CDR3 is CASSLLAGGYTDTQYF. CDR3 DNA: TGTGCCAGCAGCTTACTGGCGGGGGGCTACACAGATACGCAGTATTTT.

The rearrangement links TRBV24-1 to TRBJ2-1; no firm D call. Germline CDR1 KGHDR, CDR2 SFDVKD. The V end was cut by 1 base, the J end by 9 bases, with 9 bases between. The CDR3 is made up of 13 amino acids. For the CDR3, the DNA is TGTGCCACCAGTGATTTCGACTGGGGTGAGCAGTTCTTC. Translating it yields CATSDFDWGEQFF.

Of note for this clonotype: Being one base from a much bigger clone, this may be a read error. The rearrangement uses TRBV29-1 and TRBJ1-3; D ambiguous. The CDR3 contains 13 residues. Trimming removed 4 bases at V and 4 bases at J, with 11 bases between. Germline values: CDR1 SQVTM, CDR2 ANQGSEA. CDR3 DNA sequence: TGCAGCGTTGTTGGGAGTCTCGGAAACACCATATATTTT. Protein sequence: CSVVGSLGNTIYF.

The chain links TRBV9 to TRBJ1-2; D is perhaps TRBD1 (5 bases). Germline V gene lookup returns CDR1 SGDLS and CDR2 YYNGEE. CDR3 length: 13 amino acids. V was clipped by 3 bases and J by 8 bases, with 14 bases between them. CDR3 coding DNA: TGTGCCAGCAGCGGGGGGAACGCGGGGGGCTACACCTTC. It translates to CASSGGNAGGYTF.

This clonotype was detected ten times or more. The chain is built from TRBV30 and TRBJ2-7; D unresolved. V was trimmed by 1 base and J by 4 bases, leaving 8 bases between them. The CDR3 runs 12 residues. Germline CDR1 reads GTSNPN; CDR2 reads SVGIG (reference sequence). As DNA, the CDR3 is TGTGCCTGGAGTGGCCCCTCTTACGAGCAGTACTTC. As protein: CAWSGPSYEQYF. Together with reference TRBV30 and TRBJ2-7, the CDR3 gives the full variable domain: SQTIHQWPATLVQPVGSPLSLECTVEGTSNPNLYWYRQAAGRGLQLLFYSVGIGQISSEVPQNLSASRPQDRQFILSSKKLLLSDSGFYLCAWSGPSYEQYFGPGTRLTVT.

This clonotype was seen repeatedly, ten times or more. The rearrangement joins TRBV7-2 to TRBJ1-1; D is undetermined. V shed 0 bases and J shed 0 bases, with 8 bases lying between them. The CDR3 runs 15 residues. CDR1 SGHTA and CDR2 FQGNSA come from the germline V gene. CDR3 loop: CASSLAPLMNTEAFF. CDR3 bases: TGTGCCAGCAGCTTAGCGCCACTTATGAACACTGAAGCTTTCTTT. Using reference TRBV7-2 and TRBJ1-1 for the parts outside the CDR3, the full variable domain is GAGVSQSPSNKVTEKGKDVELRCDPISGHTALYWYRQSLGQGLEFLIYFQGNSAPDKSGLPSDRFSAERTGGSVSTLTIQRTQQEDSAVYLCASSLAPLMNTEAFFGQGTRLTVV.

This clonotype was seen at least ten times. The V gene is TRBV5-1, the J gene TRBJ1-1, with 7 bases fitting TRBD1. The V gene end was trimmed by 4 bases and the J gene end by 0 bases; junction bases not matched to a gene: 3. The CDR3 is made up of 14 amino acids. Germline CDR1 reads SGHRS; CDR2 reads YFSETQ. CDR3 region: CASSDGQVNTEAFF. In nucleotides, the CDR3 is TGCGCCAGCAGCGACGGACAGGTGAACACTGAAGCTTTCTTT.

This clonotype was seen at least ten times. The chain recombines TRBV6-5 with TRBJ2-7; D is perhaps TRBD2 (5 bases). The V gene lost 7 bases and the J gene lost 3 bases, with 16 bases spanning the gap. Germline-derived CDR1 and CDR2 are MNHEY and SVGAGI. The CDR3 spans 14 residues. CDR3 protein: CASTLDGVGYEQYV. For the CDR3, the DNA is TGTGCCAGCACCCTAGACGGGGTCGGCTACGAGCAGTACGTC.

This clonotype was detected ten times or more. V is TRBV11-1 and J is TRBJ2-3; D not resolved. Trimming left V 3 bases short and J 0 bases short, with 7 bases between. The CDR3 has 14 amino acids. Germline CDR1 reads SGHAT; CDR2 reads FQDESV (reference sequence). The CDR3 DNA reads TGTGCCAGCAGCTTGGACCTTAGCACAGATACGCAGTATTTT. This gives the protein CASSLDLSTDTQYF. The full variable domain, in which reference TRBV11-1 and TRBJ2-3 provide the parts outside the CDR3, is EAEVAQSPRYKITEKSQAVAFWCDPISGHATLYWYRQILGQGPELLVQFQDESVVDDSQLPKDRFSAERLKGVDSTLKIQPAELGDSAMYLCASSLDLSTDTQYFGPGTRLTVL.

This clonotype appeared many times. The rearrangement links TRBV5-1 to TRBJ1-3; D is unclear. Germline V gene lookup returns CDR1 SGHRS and CDR2 YFSETQ. This CDR3 spans 13 amino acids. V was trimmed by 2 bases and J by 2 bases, leaving 5 bases between them. The CDR3: CASSLGTGNTIYF. The CDR3 region has the DNA TGCGCCAGCAGCTTAGGGACTGGAAACACCATATATTTT.

At least ten counts were recorded for this clonotype. The chain uses TRBV12-3 or TRBV12-4 and TRBJ2-7, with 7 bases fitting TRBD1. The length of the CDR3 is 15 residues. The J segment lost 0 bases and the V segment lost 4 bases, leaving 6 bases of the junction unmatched. The CDR3 spells CASSSPHRGSYEQYF. As DNA, the CDR3 is TGTGCCAGCAGTTCGCCCCACAGGGGCTCCTACGAGCAGTACTTC.

This clonotype was seen many times. V is TRBV5-1 and J is TRBJ1-1; D might be TRBD1 (6 bases). Trimming cost V 4 bases and J 2 bases, with 12 bases left between them. The CDR3 consists of 14 residues. CDR1 is SGHRS and CDR2 is YFSETQ in the germline V gene. CDR3 in DNA: TGCGCCAGCAGCACTGGGACACCCAACACTGAAGCTTTCTTT. Amino acid sequence: CASSTGTPNTEAFF. Together with reference TRBV5-1 and TRBJ1-1, the CDR3 gives the full variable domain: KAGVTQTPRYLIKTRGQQVTLSCSPISGHRSVSWYQQTPGQGLQFLFEYFSETQRNKGNFPGRFSGRQFSNSRSEMNVSTLELGDSALYLCASSTGTPNTEAFFGQGTRLTVV.

This clonotype occurred many times. V usage is TRBV7-8 and J usage is TRBJ1-5; D is possibly TRBD1 (6 bases). V dropped 3 bases and J dropped 5 bases, with 8 bases sitting between them. There are 13 residues in the CDR3. Looked up from germline, CDR1 is SGHVS and CDR2 is FQNEAQ. CDR3 region: CASSLGHDQPQHF. CDR3 nucleotide sequence: TGTGCCAGCAGCTTGGGACACGATCAGCCCCAGCATTTT.

This clonotype has just a few counts. The rearrangement links TRBV27 to TRBJ2-6; D gene uncertain. Germline V gives CDR1 MNHEY, CDR2 SMNVEV (reference sequence). V was cut by 1 base and J by 0 bases, with 10 bases left in between. The CDR3 runs to 17 residues. The CDR3 coding sequence is TGTGCCAGCAGTTTATATCCAGTTAGCTCTGGGGCCAACGTCCTGACTTTC. Amino acids: CASSLYPVSSGANVLTF.

This clonotype has just one count. A single base separates this from a much larger clone, so it may be a read error. The chain carries TRBV18 and TRBJ2-7; D not resolved. V was cut by 3 bases and J by 0 bases, with 6 bases left in between. CDR3 length: 13 residues. Germline V gives CDR1 KGHSH, CDR2 LQKENI. The CDR3 DNA follows: TGTGCCAGCTCACCCCACAACTCCTACGAGCAGTACGTC. Translated, it gives CASSPHNSYEQYV.

This clonotype appeared many times. J is TRBJ1-1 and V is TRBV15; D is ambiguous. V gave up 4 bases and J gave up 0 bases, with 3 bases separating them. The CDR3 is 12 amino acids. Germline CDR1 LNHNV, CDR2 YYDKDF (reference sequence). The DNA of the CDR3 is TGTGCCACCAGCAATATGAACACTGAAGCTTTCTTT. Residues: CATSNMNTEAFF.

This clonotype was counted many times. This chain links TRBV10-1 with TRBJ2-3; possibly TRBD2 for D (5 bases). V gave up 3 bases and J gave up 1 base, with 11 bases separating them. There are 15 residues in the CDR3. From germline, CDR1 is WNHNN and CDR2 SYGVQD (reference sequence). Written as DNA, the CDR3 is TGCGCCAGCAGTGATGCGGCAGCGGGCACAGATACGCAGTATTTT. Translating it yields CASSDAAAGTDTQYF.

The rearrangement uses TRBV4-3 and TRBJ1-6; maybe TRBD1 (5 bases). V was cut by 0 bases and J by 10 bases, with 19 bases left in between. Looked up from germline, CDR1 is LGHNA and CDR2 is YSLEER. This CDR3 spans 17 amino acids. The CDR3 sequence is CASSQEGGSGLRSPLHF. The CDR3, as DNA: TGCGCCAGCAGCCAAGAGGGGGGTAGCGGCCTTAGGTCACCCCTCCACTTT.

This clonotype was observed at least ten times. This sequence joins TRBV19 and TRBJ2-2; 9 nucleotides match TRBD1. The V gene's germline CDR1 is LNHDA and CDR2 SQIVND (reference sequence). V lost 5 bases and J lost 6; bases outside the gene matches: 13. The CDR3 loop spans 17 amino acids. In DNA, the CDR3 is TGTGCCAGTAGTCCTCGATGGACAGGGGATTTCGCCGGGGAGCTGTTTTTT. Translating it yields CASSPRWTGDFAGELFF.

In its sample, this clonotype was seen many times. The chain combines TRBV7-2 with TRBJ1-1; D may be TRBD1 (6 bases). Germline CDR1 is SGHTA and CDR2 is FQGNSA. The CDR3 runs 16 residues. The ends were cut back, 5 bases at V and 6 bases at J, with 22 bases in the middle. As DNA, the CDR3 is TGTGCCAGCAGCCGCTCCCGGGGGGCTTCTTTGGCTGAAGCTTTCTTT. The encoded protein is CASSRSRGASLAEAFF.

The chain has TRBV27 and TRBJ1-2, with D possibly TRBD1 on 5 matching bases. Per the germline V gene, CDR1 is MNHEY and CDR2 is SMNVEV (reference sequence). The CDR3 covers 18 residues. Trimming pared 3 bases from V and 0 bases from J, leaving 20 bases between. The CDR3 DNA sequence: TGTGCCAGCAGTTTTTGGGGGATCCCCCACCCAGCTAACTATGGCTACACCTTC. As protein: CASSFWGIPHPANYGYTF.

This clonotype was observed many times. The chain is built from TRBV24-1 and TRBJ2-3, with TRBD2 matching 7 bases. The CDR3 runs 15 residues. The V gene end was trimmed by 6 bases and the J gene end by 3 bases; junction bases not matched to a gene: 8. CDR1 and CDR2 (germline): KGHDR, SFDVKD. CDR3 amino acids: CATSPGAGRTDTQYF. The CDR3 nucleotides read TGTGCCACCAGTCCGGGAGCGGGGCGTACAGATACGCAGTATTTT.

The sample holds many counts of this clonotype. The chain links TRBV2 to TRBJ1-5; no reliable D call. CDR1 is SNHLY, CDR2 FYNNEI, per germline. The V end was cut by 4 bases, the J end by 3 bases, with 13 bases between. The CDR3 is made up of 15 amino acids. CDR3 DNA: TGTGCCAGCAGTGCCCCATACGCCATCAATCAGCCCCAGCATTTT. It translates to CASSAPYAINQPQHF. Variable domain in full (rest from reference TRBV2 and TRBJ1-5): EPEVTQTPSHQVTQMGQEVILRCVPISNHLYFYWYRQILGQKVEFLVSFYNNEISEKSEIFDDQFSVERPDGSNFTLKIRSTKLEDSAMYFCASSAPYAINQPQHFGDGTRLSIL.

This clonotype was found a few times. This chain connects TRBV6-1 to TRBJ2-3; tentatively, D is TRBD1 (6 bases). The CDR3 runs 18 residues. Germline values: CDR1 MNHNS, CDR2 SASEGT. Trimming pared 6 bases from V and 2 bases from J, leaving 24 bases between. This chain's CDR3 is CASSPQGQARRYTDTQYF. The CDR3 nucleotides are TGTGCCAGCAGCCCCCAGGGACAAGCCAGACGATACACAGATACGCAGTATTTT.

This clonotype was observed at least ten times. V gene TRBV11-2 combines with J gene TRBJ2-2; 9 positions match TRBD2. This CDR3 is 20 amino acids long. The junction had 20 bases not matched to a gene; V was cut back by 4 bases and J by 5 bases. Germline CDR1 SGHAT, CDR2 FQNNGV. CDR3 bases: TGTGCCAGCAGCTCTCCGTTTGACGGCGGGGGGGCCTATCAAACCGGGGAGCTGTTTTTT. Amino acids: CASSSPFDGGGAYQTGELFF.

This clonotype was observed many times. The rearrangement joins TRBV4-2 to TRBJ2-3, with D unresolved. Trimming took 0 bases from V and 4 from J, leaving 11 bases between them. The length of the CDR3 is 15 residues. CDR1 is LGHNA and CDR2 is YNFKEQ in the germline V gene. CDR3 sequence (DNA): TGTGCCAGCAGCCAAGAAGGAGTTAGGGCAGATACGCAGTATTTT. As protein: CASSQEGVRADTQYF.

This clonotype was seen repeatedly, ten times or more. The chain couples TRBV5-1 to TRBJ2-3, with TRBD2 identical over 13 bases. V lost 0 bases to trimming and J lost 14 bases; unmatched junction nucleotides: 9. The CDR3 consists of 15 residues. Looked up from germline, CDR1 is SGHRS and CDR2 is YFSETQ. CDR3 DNA: TGCGCCAGCAGCTTGGGGACTAGCGGGGGCCCCTTCCCGTATTTT. Translation gives CASSLGTSGGPFPYF.

A note on this clonotype: Possible read error: a much larger clone is one base away. The chain couples TRBV18 to TRBJ2-7, with 9 positions matching TRBD1. The CDR3 covers 15 residues. Germline-derived CDR1 and CDR2 are KGHSH and LQKENI. Trimming at V came to 0 bases and at J to 6 bases, leaving 6 bases not matched to a gene. CDR3 nucleotides: TGTGCCAGCTCACCACCTACAGGGGGCTATGGCGAGCAGTACGTC. Its translation is CASSPPTGGYGEQYV.